The 25 T cell receptor beta chains listed next were all sequenced from one sample in a study of shared clonotypes between healthy human individuals (dated by TCRdb to about 2020). Library method: the immunoSEQ multiplex PCR assay. TCRdb mirrors the immuneACCESS table, restricted to in-frame sequences. Some clones are absent from its copies; in checked studies, under half trace to an unresolved V gene, and the reason for the others is unknown. Recorded for this sample are about 1.1 million clones; around three quarters of them occurred a single time. The ten largest clones take up 0.7% to 0.95% of the sample. Sequenced: memory CD4+ T cells from PBMCs. The sample's cell subset or site label, decoded: CD45RA-negative fraction. These receptors came from a man between 18 and 29 years old in good health. Some clones in this sample may be carry-over from other donors' samples.

V and J are TRBV7-3 and TRBJ2-3, with D possibly being TRBD2 (5 bases). This CDR3 is 15 amino acids long. With 0 bases removed from V and 0 bases from J, the gap between germline ends came to 7 bases. CDR1 and CDR2 from the germline V gene are SGHTA and FQGTGA. As DNA, the CDR3 is TGTGCCAGCAGCTTAACCACGGGAAGCACAGATACGCAGTATTTT. Encoded protein: CASSLTTGSTDTQYF.

The table lists this clone with many counts. The rearrangement uses TRBV5-1 and TRBJ2-4; 10 nucleotides line up with TRBD2. This CDR3 contains 15 residues. Germline V gene sequence: CDR1 SGHRS, CDR2 YFSETQ. The ends lost 4 bases at V and 6 bases at J; junction bases unmatched: 7. The CDR3 nucleotides read TGCGCCAGCAGCCCCGAAACTAGCGGGACAAACATTCAGTACTTC. This encodes CASSPETSGTNIQYF.

A word on this clone: A much larger clone is a single base away; this may be a read error. The genes are TRBV4-2 and TRBJ2-4; 7 bases line up with TRBD2. CDR1 is LGHNA and CDR2 is YNFKEQ in the germline V gene. The V and J ends lost 1 base and 5 bases, in that order; junction bases with no gene match: 8. The CDR3 is 16 residues long. The CDR3 protein is CASSQGGRGLENIQYF. The CDR3 DNA reads as TGTGCCAGCAGCCAAGGTGGGAGGGGTTTGGAAAACATTCAGTACTTC.

This clone was counted only a few times. CDR3 sequence (DNA): TGCGCCAGCAGCCAAGATCCGGGACTAGCGGCCACCGGGGAGCTGTTTTTT. Translated, it gives CASSQDPGLAATGELFF. The V and J genes are TRBV4-1 and TRBJ2-2; 11 nucleotides match TRBD2. Per the germline V gene, CDR1 is MGHRA and CDR2 is YSYEKL. The trim removed 0 bases at V and 4 bases at J, leaving 4 bases unmatched. The length of the CDR3 is 17 residues.

This clone was found once. The genes are TRBV2 and TRBJ2-1; 9 bases are a match to TRBD2. The CDR3 runs 16 residues. Germline loops: CDR1 SNHLY, CDR2 FYNNEI. With 4 bases clipped from V and 7 bases from J, the junction kept 11 bases outside the gene matches. CDR3 sequence reads: CASSGRGREGINEQFF. The CDR3 nucleotides read TGTGCCAGCAGTGGTCGAGGGCGGGAGGGCATAAATGAGCAGTTCTTC.

The CDR3 is CASSLSWGAQLGNEQFF. CDR3 DNA: TGTGCCAGCAGCTTATCGTGGGGGGCTCAGCTGGGGAATGAGCAGTTCTTC. V gene TRBV11-3 combines with J gene TRBJ2-1; D assignment may be TRBD1 or TRBD2 (6 bases each). V lost 2 bases, J lost 7 bases, and 21 bases lay in between. There are 17 residues in the CDR3. CDR1 and CDR2 (germline): SGHNT, YENEEA.

A word on this clone: Other DNA sequences in the same sample also yield this CDR3. The chain carries TRBV20-1 and TRBJ1-2, with D uncertain. This CDR3 spans 10 amino acids. Germline V gene lookup returns CDR1 DFQATT and CDR2 SNEGSKA (reference sequence). Trimming pared 3 bases from V and 8 bases from J, leaving 7 bases between. CDR3 nucleotides: TGCAGTGCTAGGGACGAGGGCTACACCTTC. It encodes CSARDEGYTF.

As concerns this clone: This sequence may be a read error, since a much larger clone differs from it by one base. The same CDR3 also results from other DNA sequences found in this sample. The CDR3 reads CASSPQGNTEAFF. CDR3 nucleotide sequence: TGTGCCAGCAGCCCCCAGGGGAACACTGAAGCTTTCTTT. The chain has TRBV7-3 and TRBJ1-1; TRBD1 is a possible D gene (5 bases). Germline CDR1 and CDR2: SGHTA and FQGTGA. The CDR3 has 13 residues. The ends were cut back, 5 bases at V and 1 base at J, with 8 bases in the middle.

The chain combines TRBV19 with TRBJ1-1, with a possible D match to TRBD1 (5 bases). This CDR3 spans 13 amino acids. Germline-derived CDR1 and CDR2 are LNHDA and SQIVND (reference sequence). Between the trimmed V and J ends, which lost 9 bases and 5 bases, there was a span of 16 bases. The CDR3 DNA is TGTGCCAGCCAGTTTGCCGGGGGGACTGAAGCTTTCTTT. Its translation is CASQFAGGTEAFF.

The rearrangement uses TRBV9 and TRBJ2-4; 14 bases align to TRBD2. V lost 0 bases and J lost 3; bases outside the gene matches: 2. The CDR3 sequence is 17 residues long. Germline-derived CDR1 and CDR2 are SGDLS and YYNGEE. DNA for the CDR3: TGTGCCAGCAGCGTAGTAGGGACTAGCGGGGGCAAAAACATTCAGTACTTC. Translation gives CASSVVGTSGGKNIQYF.

The chain combines TRBV29-1 with TRBJ1-3; D is ambiguous. Per the germline V gene, CDR1 is SQVTM and CDR2 is ANQGSEA. The V end was cut by 1 base, the J end by 8 bases, with 21 bases between. The length of the CDR3 is 16 residues. As DNA, the CDR3 is TGCAGCGTTGAAGTGGGTGACTACCCCGCGGAATACACCATATATTTT. It encodes CSVEVGDYPAEYTIYF.

This clone was seen at least ten times. The CDR3: CASSFEWVYGYTF. As DNA, the CDR3 is TGTGCCAGCAGTTTCGAGTGGGTCTATGGCTACACCTTC. The V gene is TRBV28, the J gene TRBJ1-2, with D unresolved. The germline V gene encodes CDR1 MDHEN and CDR2 SYDVKM. The CDR3 runs to 13 residues. Trimming shortened V by 3 bases and J by 4 bases, and 9 bases separated the two germline ends.

The chain employs TRBV11-2 and TRBJ1-1; D gene uncertain. With 4 bases removed from V and 3 bases from J, the gap between germline ends came to 9 bases. Germline lookup yields CDR1 SGHAT and CDR2 FQNNGV. The CDR3 runs to 13 residues. This CDR3 is CASSSAYYTEAFF. The CDR3 DNA reads as TGTGCCAGCAGCTCCGCGTATTACACTGAAGCTTTCTTT. The variable domain in full, with the rest retrieved from reference TRBV11-2 and TRBJ1-1, is EAGVAQSPRYKIIEKRQSVAFWCNPISGHATLYWYQQILGQGPKLLIQFQNNGVVDDSQLPKDRFSAERLKGVDSTLKIQPAKLEDSAVYLCASSSAYYTEAFFGQGTRLTVV.

The chain has TRBV6-6 and TRBJ2-2; the D gene is possibly TRBD2 (5 bases). The CDR3 sequence is 15 residues long. Germline V gene sequence: CDR1 MNHNY, CDR2 SVGAGI (reference sequence). Trimming stripped 1 base from V and 7 bases from J, with 13 bases between. CDR3 DNA: TGTGCCAGCAGTTACTTATCCGCGGGCAACGGGGAGCTGTTTTTT. The encoded protein is CASSYLSAGNGELFF.

Concerning this clone itself: This likely reflects a read error, since a far larger clone is one base away. Other DNA sequences in the sample encode the same CDR3. The V and J genes are TRBV28 and TRBJ2-7, with D uncertain. The CDR3 sequence is 11 residues long. Trimming cost V 3 bases and J 2 bases, with 2 bases left between them. CDR1 and CDR2 (germline): MDHEN, SYDVKM. The CDR3 region is CASSLTYEQYF. The CDR3 DNA sequence: TGTGCCAGCAGTTTGACCTACGAGCAGTACTTC.

V is TRBV7-2 and J is TRBJ2-1; 12 bases agree with TRBD2. Germline trimming cut 5 bases from V and 7 bases from J; bases unmatched to any gene: 6. This CDR3 is built from 15 residues. Germline V lookup: CDR1 SGHTA, CDR2 FQGNSA. The CDR3 coding sequence is TGTGCCAGCAGCATGACTAGCGGGAGTTGGAATGAGCAGTTCTTC. Residues: CASSMTSGSWNEQFF.

This chain links TRBV2 with TRBJ1-5; D remains unclear. Germline assignment: CDR1 SNHLY and CDR2 FYNNEI. V was trimmed by 4 bases and J by 0 bases, leaving 7 bases between them. The CDR3 runs 14 residues. CDR3 amino acids: CASSGGNSNQPQHF. The CDR3 DNA reads TGTGCCAGCAGTGGAGGCAATAGCAATCAGCCCCAGCATTTT.

This chain connects TRBV6-1 to TRBJ2-7; 8 bases map to TRBD2. With V trimmed by 1 base and J by 2 bases, 4 bases remained unmatched. The CDR3 is 15 residues long. Germline CDR1 is MNHNS and CDR2 is SASEGT. CDR3 bases: TGTGCCAGCAGTGAAGGGGGGACTAGAGCCTACGAGCAGTACTTC. Its protein is CASSEGGTRAYEQYF.

About this clone itself: Within the sample, other DNA sequences also encode this same CDR3. This chain uses TRBV19 with TRBJ2-3; no clear D. The CDR3 has 12 residues. In germline, CDR1 is LNHDA, CDR2 SQIVND (reference sequence). Trimming cost V 3 bases and J 4 bases, with 5 bases left between them. The CDR3 DNA is TGTGCCAGTAGTATCGTCGCAGATACGCAGTATTTT. Translation: CASSIVADTQYF.

The rearrangement uses TRBV6-5 and TRBJ2-7; D is unclear. Germline CDR1 reads MNHEY; CDR2 reads SVGAGI. V was trimmed by 7 bases and J by 4 bases, leaving 8 bases between them. This CDR3 comprises 11 residues. The CDR3 is CASNLRYEQYF. Here the CDR3 DNA reads TGTGCCAGCAACCTACGTTACGAGCAGTACTTC.

As concerns this clone: A much larger clone sits a single nucleotide away, making a read error possible. V is TRBV11-3 and J is TRBJ2-3; the D is unclear. The CDR3 extends over 14 amino acids. The ends were cut back, 5 bases at V and 0 bases at J, with 9 bases in the middle. In germline, CDR1 is SGHNT, CDR2 YENEEA. The CDR3 here is CASSPPGSTDTQYF. In DNA, the CDR3 is TGTGCCAGCAGCCCCCCCGGGAGCACAGATACGCAGTATTTT.

This clone came up once. DNA of the CDR3: TGTGCCAGCAGCTTTCTCGGAGGGCCTCACGGGGAGCTGTTTTTT. This codes for CASSFLGGPHGELFF. The chain combines TRBV7-3 with TRBJ2-2, with D possibly being TRBD2 (6 bases). The CDR3 is 15 amino acids. The germline V and J ends were trimmed by 3 bases and 7 bases, with 15 bases remaining between them. Germline CDR1 SGHTA, CDR2 FQGTGA.

This chain uses TRBV4-3 with TRBJ2-7; maybe TRBD1 (5 bases). With 3 bases removed from V and 7 bases from J, the gap between germline ends came to 13 bases. Germline CDR1 LGHNA, CDR2 YSLEER. The CDR3 runs 13 residues. The CDR3 sequence is CASSQTDTREQYF. In nucleotides, the CDR3 is TGCGCCAGCAGCCAGACGGACACAAGGGAGCAGTACTTC.

CDR3 sequence: CASSQEGGIPSYEQYF. The CDR3 DNA sequence: TGCGCCAGCAGCCAAGAAGGGGGGATCCCCTCCTACGAGCAGTACTTC. This chain joins TRBV4-1 and TRBJ2-7; the D gene could be TRBD1 or TRBD2 (6 bases each). CDR3 length equals 16 residues. Trimming took 0 bases from V and 0 from J, leaving 12 bases between them. Germline V gene sequence: CDR1 MGHRA, CDR2 YSYEKL.

This chain links TRBV2 with TRBJ1-2; D ambiguous. V was trimmed by 1 base and J by 5 bases, leaving 8 bases between them. Germline lookup yields CDR1 SNHLY and CDR2 FYNNEI. CDR3 size: 13 residues. The CDR3 protein is CASSEGRWYGYTF. For the CDR3, the DNA is TGTGCCAGCAGTGAAGGGAGGTGGTATGGCTACACCTTC.